This T cell receptor beta chain was found in a study of control samples from healthy donors and cancer patients. Germline loops: CDR1 MGHRA, CDR2 YSYEKL. V lost 1 base and J lost 2, with 11 bases in between. This CDR3 comprises 15 residues. Using immunoSEQ multiplex PCR, the repertoire was profiled, and TCRdb retains in-frame clones only, with some absent. This table has roughly 100,000 clones, approximately 91% appearing once. This TCR derives from a woman in her twenties or thirties in good health. V is TRBV4-1 and J is TRBJ1-2, with unresolved D. Sequencing was performed on blood. The CDR3 region has the DNA TGCGCCAGCAGCCAAGGGGCCGGCGACAACTATGGCTACACCTTC. The encoded protein is CASSQGAGDNYGYTF.